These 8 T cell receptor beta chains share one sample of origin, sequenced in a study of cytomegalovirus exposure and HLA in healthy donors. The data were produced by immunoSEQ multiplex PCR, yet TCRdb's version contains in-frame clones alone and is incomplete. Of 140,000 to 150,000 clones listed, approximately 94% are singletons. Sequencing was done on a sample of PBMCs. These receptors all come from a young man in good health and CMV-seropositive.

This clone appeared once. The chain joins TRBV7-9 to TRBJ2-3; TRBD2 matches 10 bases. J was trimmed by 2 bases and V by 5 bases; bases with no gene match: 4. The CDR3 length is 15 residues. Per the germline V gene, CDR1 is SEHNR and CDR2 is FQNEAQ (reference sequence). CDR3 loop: CASSPGLADTDTQYF. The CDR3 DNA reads TGTGCCAGCAGCCCCGGACTAGCGGACACAGATACGCAGTATTTT.

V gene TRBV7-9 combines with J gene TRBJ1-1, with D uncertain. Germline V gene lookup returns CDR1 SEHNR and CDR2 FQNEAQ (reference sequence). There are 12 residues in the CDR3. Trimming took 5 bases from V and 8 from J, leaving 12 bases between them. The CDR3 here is CASSLTAGEAFF. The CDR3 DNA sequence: TGTGCCAGCAGCCTCACCGCCGGGGAAGCTTTCTTT.

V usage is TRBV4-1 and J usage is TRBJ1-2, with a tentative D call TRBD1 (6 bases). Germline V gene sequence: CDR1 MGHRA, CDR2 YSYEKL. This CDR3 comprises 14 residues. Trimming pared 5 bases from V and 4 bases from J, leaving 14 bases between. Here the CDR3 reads CASSRGGTGYGYTF. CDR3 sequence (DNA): TGCGCCAGCAGCAGAGGGGGAACGGGCTATGGCTACACCTTC.

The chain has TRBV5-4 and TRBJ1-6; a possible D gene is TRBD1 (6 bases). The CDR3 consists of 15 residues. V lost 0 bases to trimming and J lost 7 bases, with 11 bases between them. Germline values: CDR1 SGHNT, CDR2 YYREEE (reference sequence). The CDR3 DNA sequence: TGTGCCAGCAGCTTGGGGGGGCCGGGCAATTCACCCCTCCACTTT. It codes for CASSLGGPGNSPLHF.

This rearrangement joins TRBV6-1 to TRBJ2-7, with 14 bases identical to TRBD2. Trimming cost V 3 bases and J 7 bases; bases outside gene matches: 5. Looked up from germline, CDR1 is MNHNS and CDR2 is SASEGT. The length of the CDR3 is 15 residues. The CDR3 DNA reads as TGTGCCAGCAGTGATCGGACTAGCGGGAGGTGGGAGCAGTACTTC. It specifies CASSDRTSGRWEQYF.

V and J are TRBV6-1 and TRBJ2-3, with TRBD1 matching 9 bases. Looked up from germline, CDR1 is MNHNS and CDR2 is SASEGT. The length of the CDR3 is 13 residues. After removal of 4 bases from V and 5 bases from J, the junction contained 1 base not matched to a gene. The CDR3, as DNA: TGTGCCAGCAGTGTGACAGGGGGAGATACGCAGTATTTT. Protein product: CASSVTGGDTQYF.

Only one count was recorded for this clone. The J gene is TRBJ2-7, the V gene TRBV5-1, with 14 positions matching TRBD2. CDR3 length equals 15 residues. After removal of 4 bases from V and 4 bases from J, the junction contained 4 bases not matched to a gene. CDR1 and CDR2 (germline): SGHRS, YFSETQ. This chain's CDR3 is CASSLGLAGGYEQYF. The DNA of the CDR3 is TGCGCCAGCAGCCTAGGACTAGCGGGAGGATACGAGCAGTACTTC.

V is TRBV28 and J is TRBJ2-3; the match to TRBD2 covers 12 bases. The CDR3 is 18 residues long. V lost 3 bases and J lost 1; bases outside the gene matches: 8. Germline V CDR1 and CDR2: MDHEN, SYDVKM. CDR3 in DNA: TGTGCCAGCAGTTTGGTCGGGGGACTAGCGGGCGGCACAGATACGCAGTATTTT. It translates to CASSLVGGLAGGTDTQYF.